This entry lists 5 T cell receptor beta chains sequenced from one sample in a study of T cell repertoires in cytomegalovirus infection. TCRdb reprocessed the reads via MiXCR and lists one record per CDR3 protein. The table has about a million distinct CDR3 sequences, roughly 31% seen once; the top ten hold roughly an eighth. These receptors have no identified antigens. The sequenced sample was cultured CD8+ T cells from PBMCs, obtained from culture after CMV antigen stimulation. Receptors originate from a human donor in good health (CMV status not recorded). Some clones in this sample may be carry-over from other donors' samples.

V gene TRBV6-1 combines with J gene TRBJ2-3; 12 bases are shared with TRBD2. This CDR3 is built from 19 residues. The ends lost 3 bases at V and 2 bases at J; junction bases unmatched: 12. Germline V CDR1 and CDR2: MNHNS, SASEGT. The DNA of the CDR3 is TGTGCCAGCAGTGAGGCCAATGGACTAGCGGGGCGTAACACAGATACGCAGTATTTT. Protein: CASSEANGLAGRNTDTQYF.

CDR3 protein: CASSYLRSPGTEAFF. The CDR3 DNA reads TGTGCCAGCAGTTACCTAAGGTCGCCGGGCACTGAAGCTTTCTTT. The chain uses TRBV6-2 or TRBV6-3 and TRBJ1-1; D call uncertain. The germline V gene has CDR1 MNHEY and CDR2 SVGEGT. The CDR3 is 15 residues long. V was shortened by 2 bases and J by 4 bases, with 14 bases between the two germline ends.

This chain uses TRBV4-1 with TRBJ1-2, with a tentative D call TRBD1 (6 bases). The CDR3 runs to 15 residues. Germline CDR1 is MGHRA and CDR2 is YSYEKL. Trimming stripped 2 bases from V and 8 bases from J, with 18 bases between. CDR3 loop: CASSQTPGAPRGYTF. CDR3 in DNA: TGCGCCAGCAGCCAAACTCCGGGGGCTCCCCGGGGCTACACCTTC.

Only a few counts were recorded for this clonotype. The V and J genes are TRBV6-2 or TRBV6-3 and TRBJ1-5, with D maybe TRBD1 (6 bases). Per the germline V gene, CDR1 is MNHEY and CDR2 is SVGEGT. Trimming took off 1 base at V and 3 bases at J, with 7 bases between the two ends. This CDR3 has 14 amino acids. CDR3 loop: CASSYLGANQPQHF. DNA for the CDR3: TGTGCCAGCAGTTACTTGGGGGCCAATCAGCCCCAGCATTTT.

This clonotype has only a few counts. The chain employs TRBV4-3 and TRBJ1-4, with D possibly being TRBD1 (5 bases). The CDR3 runs 15 residues. V lost 2 bases and J 4 bases, leaving 11 bases between the germline ends. From germline, CDR1 is LGHNA and CDR2 YSLEER. The DNA for the CDR3 is TGCGCCAGCAGCCAAACAACAGGCGGTAATGAAAAACTGTTTTTT. Translated, it gives CASSQTTGGNEKLFF.